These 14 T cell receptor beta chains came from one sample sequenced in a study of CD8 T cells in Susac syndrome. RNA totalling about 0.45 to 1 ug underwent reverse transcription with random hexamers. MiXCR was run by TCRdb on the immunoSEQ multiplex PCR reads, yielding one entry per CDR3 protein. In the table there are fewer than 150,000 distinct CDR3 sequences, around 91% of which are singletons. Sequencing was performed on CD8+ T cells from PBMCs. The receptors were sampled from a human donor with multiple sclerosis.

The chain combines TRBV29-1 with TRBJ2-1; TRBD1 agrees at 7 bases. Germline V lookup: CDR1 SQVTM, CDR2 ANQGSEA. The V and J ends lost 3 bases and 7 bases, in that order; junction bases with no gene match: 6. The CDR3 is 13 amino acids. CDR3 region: CSVEHIQGNEQFF. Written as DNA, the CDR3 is TGCAGCGTTGAGCATATACAGGGGAATGAGCAGTTCTTC.

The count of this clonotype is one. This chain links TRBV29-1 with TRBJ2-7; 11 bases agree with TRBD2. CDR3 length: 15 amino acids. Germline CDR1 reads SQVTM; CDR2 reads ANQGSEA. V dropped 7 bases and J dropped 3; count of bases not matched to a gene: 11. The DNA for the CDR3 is TGCAGCGCCGAATCACTAGCGGGAGATGGCTACGAGCAGTACTTC. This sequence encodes CSAESLAGDGYEQYF.

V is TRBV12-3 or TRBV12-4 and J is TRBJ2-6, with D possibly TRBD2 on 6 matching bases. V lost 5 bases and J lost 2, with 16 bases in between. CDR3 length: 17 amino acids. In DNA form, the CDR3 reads TGTGCCAGCAGTGAGGGGATGGGGGGAGCTGGGGCCAACGTCCTGACTTTC. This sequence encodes CASSEGMGGAGANVLTF.

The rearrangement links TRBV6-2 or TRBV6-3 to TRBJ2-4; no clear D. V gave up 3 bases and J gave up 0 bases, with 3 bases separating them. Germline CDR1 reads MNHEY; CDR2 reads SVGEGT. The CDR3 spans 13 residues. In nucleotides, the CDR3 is TGTGCCAGCAGTTATTTAGCCAAAAACATTCAGTACTTC. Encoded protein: CASSYLAKNIQYF.

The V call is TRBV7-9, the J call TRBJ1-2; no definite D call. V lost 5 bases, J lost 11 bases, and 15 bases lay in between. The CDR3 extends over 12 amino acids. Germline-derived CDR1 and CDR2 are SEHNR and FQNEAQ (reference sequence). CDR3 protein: CASSPGGSGYTF. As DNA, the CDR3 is TGTGCCAGCAGCCCGGGAGGGTCGGGGTACACCTTC.

The CDR3 reads CASSPTRYGGELFF. CDR3 in DNA: TGTGCCAGCAGTCCGACTAGATACGGCGGGGAGCTGTTTTTT. The rearrangement links TRBV27 to TRBJ2-2; D might be TRBD2 (6 bases). V gave up 5 bases and J gave up 7 bases, with 14 bases separating them. The CDR3 contains 14 residues. Germline-derived CDR1 and CDR2 are MNHEY and SMNVEV (reference sequence).

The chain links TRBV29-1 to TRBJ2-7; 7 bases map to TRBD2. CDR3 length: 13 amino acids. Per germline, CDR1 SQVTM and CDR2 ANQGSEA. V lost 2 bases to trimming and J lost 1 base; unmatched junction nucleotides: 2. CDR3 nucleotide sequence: TGCAGCGTTGAAACGGGAGGTTCCTACGAGCAGTACTTC. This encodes CSVETGGSYEQYF.

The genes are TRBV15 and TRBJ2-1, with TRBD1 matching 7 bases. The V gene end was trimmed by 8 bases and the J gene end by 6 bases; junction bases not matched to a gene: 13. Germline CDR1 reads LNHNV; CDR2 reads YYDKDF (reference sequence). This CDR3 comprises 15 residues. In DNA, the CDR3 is TGTGCCACCGACCGAAGGACCCAGGGGGTCAATGAGCAGTTCTTC. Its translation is CATDRRTQGVNEQFF.

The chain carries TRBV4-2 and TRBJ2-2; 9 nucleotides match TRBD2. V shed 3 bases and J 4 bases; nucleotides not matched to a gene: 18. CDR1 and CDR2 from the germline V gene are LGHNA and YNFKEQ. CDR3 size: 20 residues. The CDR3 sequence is CASSQGGVAGEIESTGELFF. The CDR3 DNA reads TGTGCCAGCAGCCAGGGTGGGGTAGCGGGAGAAATTGAGAGCACCGGGGAGCTGTTTTTT.

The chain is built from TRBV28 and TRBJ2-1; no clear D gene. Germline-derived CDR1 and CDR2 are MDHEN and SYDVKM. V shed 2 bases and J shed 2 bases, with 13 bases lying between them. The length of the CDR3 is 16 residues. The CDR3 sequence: CASSLVMGRTYNEQFF. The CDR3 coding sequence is TGTGCCAGCAGTTTAGTGATGGGAAGAACCTACAATGAGCAGTTCTTC.

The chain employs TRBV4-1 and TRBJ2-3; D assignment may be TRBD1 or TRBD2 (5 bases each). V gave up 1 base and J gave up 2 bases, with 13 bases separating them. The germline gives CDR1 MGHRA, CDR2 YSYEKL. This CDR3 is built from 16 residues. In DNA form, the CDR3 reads TGCGCCAGCAGCCAAGCCCCGGGACCCCTCACAGATACGCAGTATTTT. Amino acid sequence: CASSQAPGPLTDTQYF.

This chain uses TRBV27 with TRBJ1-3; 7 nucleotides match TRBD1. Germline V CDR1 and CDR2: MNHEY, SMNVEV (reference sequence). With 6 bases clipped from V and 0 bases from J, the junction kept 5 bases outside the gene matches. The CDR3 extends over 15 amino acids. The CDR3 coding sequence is TGTGCCAGCAGCAAGACAGGGAGCTCTGGAAACACCATATATTTT. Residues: CASSKTGSSGNTIYF.

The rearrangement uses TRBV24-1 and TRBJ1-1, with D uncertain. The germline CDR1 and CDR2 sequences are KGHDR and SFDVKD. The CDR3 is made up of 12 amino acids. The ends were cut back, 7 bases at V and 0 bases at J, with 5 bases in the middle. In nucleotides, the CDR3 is TGTGCCACCAGACAGCTGAACACTGAAGCTTTCTTT. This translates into CATRQLNTEAFF.

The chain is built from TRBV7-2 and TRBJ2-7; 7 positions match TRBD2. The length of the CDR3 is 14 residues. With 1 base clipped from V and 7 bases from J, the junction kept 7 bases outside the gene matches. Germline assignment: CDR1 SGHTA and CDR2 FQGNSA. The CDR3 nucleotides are TGTGCCAGCAGCTTAGTAGGGGCCGGGGGGGAGCAGTACTTC. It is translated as CASSLVGAGGEQYF.